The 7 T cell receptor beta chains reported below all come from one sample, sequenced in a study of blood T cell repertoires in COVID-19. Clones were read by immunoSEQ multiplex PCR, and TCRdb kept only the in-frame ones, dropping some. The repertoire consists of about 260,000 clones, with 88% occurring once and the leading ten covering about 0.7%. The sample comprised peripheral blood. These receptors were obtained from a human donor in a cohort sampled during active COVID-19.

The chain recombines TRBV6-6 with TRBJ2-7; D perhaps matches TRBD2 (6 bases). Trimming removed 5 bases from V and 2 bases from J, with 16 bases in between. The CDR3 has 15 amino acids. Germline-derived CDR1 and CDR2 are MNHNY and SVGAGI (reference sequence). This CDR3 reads CASSSRGGATYEQYF. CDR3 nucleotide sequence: TGTGCCAGCAGTAGCCGCGGAGGGGCGACCTACGAGCAGTACTTC.

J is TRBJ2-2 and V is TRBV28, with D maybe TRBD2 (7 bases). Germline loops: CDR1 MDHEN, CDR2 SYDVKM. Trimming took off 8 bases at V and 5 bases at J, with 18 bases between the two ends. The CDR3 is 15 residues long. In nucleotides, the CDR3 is TGTGCCAGCCTGGTTGGGGGGGCGCCTACCGGGGAGCTGTTTTTT. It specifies CASLVGGAPTGELFF.

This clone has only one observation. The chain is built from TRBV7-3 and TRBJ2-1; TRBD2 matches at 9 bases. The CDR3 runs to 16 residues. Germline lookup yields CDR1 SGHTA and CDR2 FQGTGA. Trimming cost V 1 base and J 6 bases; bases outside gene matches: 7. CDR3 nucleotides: TGTGCCAGCAGCTTAAGGGCTAGCGGGGTGTCCAATGAGCAGTTCTTC. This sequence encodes CASSLRASGVSNEQFF.

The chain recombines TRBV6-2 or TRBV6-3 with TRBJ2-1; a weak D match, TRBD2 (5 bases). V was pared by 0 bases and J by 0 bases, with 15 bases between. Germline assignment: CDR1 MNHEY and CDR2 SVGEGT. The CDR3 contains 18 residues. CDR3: CASSYSTTRENSYNEQFF. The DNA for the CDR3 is TGTGCCAGCAGTTACTCAACCACTAGAGAAAACTCCTACAATGAGCAGTTCTTC.

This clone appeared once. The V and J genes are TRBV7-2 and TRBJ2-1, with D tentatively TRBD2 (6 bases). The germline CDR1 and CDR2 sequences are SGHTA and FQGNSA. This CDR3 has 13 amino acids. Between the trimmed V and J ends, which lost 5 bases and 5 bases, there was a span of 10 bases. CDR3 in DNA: TGTGCCAGCAGCCCGACTAGAGACAATGAGCAGTTCTTC. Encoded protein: CASSPTRDNEQFF. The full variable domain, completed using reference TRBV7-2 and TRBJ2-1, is GAGVSQSPSNKVTEKGKDVELRCDPISGHTALYWYRQSLGQGLEFLIYFQGNSAPDKSGLPSDRFSAERTGGSVSTLTIQRTQQEDSAVYLCASSPTRDNEQFFGPGTRLTVL.

The CDR3 DNA follows: TGTGCCATCAGTGGGGGGGGTACGGAGACCCAGTACTTC. Translating it yields CAISGGGTETQYF. J is TRBJ2-5 and V is TRBV10-3; 7 nucleotides align to TRBD2. Looked up from germline, CDR1 is ENHRY and CDR2 is SYGVKD. V trimming: 4 bases; J trimming: 5 bases; junction bases outside the gene matches: 4. The CDR3 loop spans 13 amino acids.

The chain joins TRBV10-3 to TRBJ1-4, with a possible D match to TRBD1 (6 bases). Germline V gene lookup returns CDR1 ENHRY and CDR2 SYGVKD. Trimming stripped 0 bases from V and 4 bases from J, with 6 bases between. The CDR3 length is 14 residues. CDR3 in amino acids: CAISESRGNEKLFF. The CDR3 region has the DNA TGTGCCATCAGTGAGTCCAGGGGTAATGAAAAACTGTTTTTT.